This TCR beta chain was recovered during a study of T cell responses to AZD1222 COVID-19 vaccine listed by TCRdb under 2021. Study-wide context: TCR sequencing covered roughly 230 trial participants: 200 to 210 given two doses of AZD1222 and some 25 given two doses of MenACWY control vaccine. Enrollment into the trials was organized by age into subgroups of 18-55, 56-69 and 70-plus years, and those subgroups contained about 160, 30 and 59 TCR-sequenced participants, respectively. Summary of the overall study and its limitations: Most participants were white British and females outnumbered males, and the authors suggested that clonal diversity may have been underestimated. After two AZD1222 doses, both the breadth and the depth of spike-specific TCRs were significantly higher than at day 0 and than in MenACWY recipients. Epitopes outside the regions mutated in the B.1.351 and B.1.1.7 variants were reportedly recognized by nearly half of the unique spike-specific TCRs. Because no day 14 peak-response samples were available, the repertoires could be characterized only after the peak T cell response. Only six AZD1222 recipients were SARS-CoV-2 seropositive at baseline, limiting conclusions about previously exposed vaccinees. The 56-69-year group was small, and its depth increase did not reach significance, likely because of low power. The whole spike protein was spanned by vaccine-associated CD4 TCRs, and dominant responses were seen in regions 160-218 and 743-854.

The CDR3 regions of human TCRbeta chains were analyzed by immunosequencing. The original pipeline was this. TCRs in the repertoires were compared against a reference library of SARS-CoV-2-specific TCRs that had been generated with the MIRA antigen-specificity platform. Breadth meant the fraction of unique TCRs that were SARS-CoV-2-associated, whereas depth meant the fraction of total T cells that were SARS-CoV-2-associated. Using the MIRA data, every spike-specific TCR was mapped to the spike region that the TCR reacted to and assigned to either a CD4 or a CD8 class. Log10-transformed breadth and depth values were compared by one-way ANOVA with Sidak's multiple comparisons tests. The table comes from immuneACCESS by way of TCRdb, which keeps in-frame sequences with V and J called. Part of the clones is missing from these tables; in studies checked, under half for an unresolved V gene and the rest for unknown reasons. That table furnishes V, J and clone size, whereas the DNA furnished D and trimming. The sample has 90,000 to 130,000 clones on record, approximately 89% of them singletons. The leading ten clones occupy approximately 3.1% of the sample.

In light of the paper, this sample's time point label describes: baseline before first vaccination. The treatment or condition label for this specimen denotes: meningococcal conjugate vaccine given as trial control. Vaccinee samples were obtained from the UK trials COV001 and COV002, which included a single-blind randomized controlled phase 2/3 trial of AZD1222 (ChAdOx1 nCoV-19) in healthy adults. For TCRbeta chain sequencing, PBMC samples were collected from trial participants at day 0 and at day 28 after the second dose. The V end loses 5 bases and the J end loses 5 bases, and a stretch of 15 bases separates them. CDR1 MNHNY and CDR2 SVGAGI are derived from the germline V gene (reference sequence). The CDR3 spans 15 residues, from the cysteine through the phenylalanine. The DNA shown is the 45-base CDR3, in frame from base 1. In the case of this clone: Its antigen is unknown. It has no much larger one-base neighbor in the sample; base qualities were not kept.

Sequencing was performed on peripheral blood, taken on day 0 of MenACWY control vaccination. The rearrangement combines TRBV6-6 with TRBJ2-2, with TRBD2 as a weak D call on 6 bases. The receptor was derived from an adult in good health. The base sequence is TGTGCCAGCAGTGGCGGGACCTTAAATACCGGGGAGCTGTTTTTT. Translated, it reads CASSGGTLNTGELFF.